The 30 T cell receptor beta chains listed next were all sequenced from one sample in a study of shared clonotypes between healthy human individuals (TCRdb year 2020). Libraries were made using the immunoSEQ multiplex PCR assay. Drawn from immuneACCESS, this table holds only the in-frame rearrangements with V and J called that TCRdb kept. Clones are partly lost; checked studies trace under half to an unresolved V gene and leave the rest unexplained. Recorded for this sample are about 1.1 million clones; approximately 77% of them occurred a single time. The top ten clones comprise 0.89% of the sample. Sequencing input: memory CD4+ T cells from PBMCs. The sample's cell subset or site label is to be understood as: CD45RA-negative fraction. Receptors were obtained from a man between 18 and 35 years old in good health. Some clones in this sample may be carry-over from other donors' samples.

This clone was detected only once. The V call is TRBV5-8, the J call TRBJ2-4; D perhaps matches TRBD1 (6 bases). V was shortened by 2 bases and J by 4 bases, with 19 bases between the two germline ends. Looked up from germline, CDR1 is SGHTS and CDR2 is YDEGEE. This CDR3 is built from 17 residues. This CDR3 reads CASSFRGQGPNKNIQYF. As DNA, the CDR3 is TGTGCCAGCAGCTTTCGTGGCCAGGGGCCTAATAAAAACATTCAGTACTTC.

The chain links TRBV30 to TRBJ2-2; TRBD1 agrees at 7 bases. In germline, CDR1 is GTSNPN, CDR2 SVGIG (reference sequence). V dropped 1 base and J dropped 2; count of bases not matched to a gene: 4. CDR3 size: 15 residues. The CDR3, as DNA: TGTGCCTGGAGTGGTTACAGGGGCAACACCGGGGAGCTGTTTTTT. Its protein is CAWSGYRGNTGELFF. The full variable domain, completed using reference TRBV30 and TRBJ2-2, is SQTIHQWPATLVQPVGSPLSLECTVEGTSNPNLYWYRQAAGRGLQLLFYSVGIGQISSEVPQNLSASRPQDRQFILSSKKLLLSDSGFYLCAWSGYRGNTGELFFGEGSRLTVL.

V gene TRBV7-3 combines with J gene TRBJ2-7, with no clear D. The CDR3 contains 14 residues. V was shortened by 5 bases and J by 6 bases, with 17 bases between the two germline ends. Germline CDR1 is SGHTA and CDR2 is FQGTGA. In DNA form, the CDR3 reads TGTGCCAGCAGCCCCGGAGCCGCGTGGGGCGAGCAGTACTTC. Protein product: CASSPGAAWGEQYF.

The chain uses TRBV6-1 and TRBJ2-5; perhaps TRBD1 as D (5 bases). The V and J ends lost 8 bases and 0 bases respectively, with 7 bases between them. CDR1 is MNHNS and CDR2 is SASEGT in the germline V gene. The CDR3 totals 12 residues. The CDR3, as DNA: TGTGCCAGCTCAGGGTACCAAGAGACCCAGTACTTC. Protein product: CASSGYQETQYF.

On this clone itself: Other DNA sequences of this sample code for an identical CDR3. The chain carries TRBV2 and TRBJ1-1; no clear D. The ends were cut back, 4 bases at V and 4 bases at J, with 10 bases in the middle. CDR3 size: 13 residues. The germline V gene has CDR1 SNHLY and CDR2 FYNNEI. The DNA of the CDR3 is TGTGCCAGCAGTGGGGAAGGAGGCACTGAAGCTTTCTTT. Translated: CASSGEGGTEAFF.

The CDR3 DNA sequence: TGTGCCAGCAGCTTTGGGCTAGCGGGTGGCGAGCAGTACTTC. It is translated as CASSFGLAGGEQYF. V is TRBV5-4 and J is TRBJ2-7, with 8 bases lining up with TRBD2. V trimming: 2 bases; J trimming: 6 bases; junction bases outside the gene matches: 7. The CDR3 is made up of 14 amino acids. Per germline, CDR1 SGHNT and CDR2 YYREEE (reference sequence).

The chain has TRBV13 and TRBJ2-1; TRBD2 might be the D (6 bases). The CDR3 has 14 amino acids. The V and J ends lost 4 bases and 8 bases respectively, with 15 bases between them. Per the germline V gene, CDR1 is PRHDT and CDR2 is FYEKMQ (reference sequence). CDR3 protein: CASSSETRSDEQFF. The CDR3 DNA follows: TGTGCCAGCAGCTCCGAGACTAGAAGCGATGAGCAGTTCTTC.

The V call is TRBV28, the J call TRBJ2-4, with D possibly called TRBD1 or TRBD2 (5 bases each). The germline V and J ends were trimmed by 3 bases and 0 bases, with 9 bases remaining between them. The germline V gene encodes CDR1 MDHEN and CDR2 SYDVKM. The CDR3 is made up of 15 amino acids. CDR3 residues: CASSFGGEAKNIQYF. The CDR3 region has the DNA TGTGCCAGCAGTTTTGGGGGTGAAGCCAAAAACATTCAGTACTTC.

Points on this clone: Other DNA sequences of this sample code for an identical CDR3. The genes are TRBV6-5 and TRBJ2-3, with D maybe TRBD1 (6 bases). CDR1 is MNHEY and CDR2 is SVGAGI in the germline V gene. The CDR3 runs 13 residues. V shed 0 bases and J shed 6 bases, with 7 bases lying between them. CDR3 sequence (DNA): TGTGCCAGCAGTTACTCGAGGGGGGATACGCAGTATTTT. It translates to CASSYSRGDTQYF.

The gene calls are TRBV19 and TRBJ1-3; D not resolved. V was clipped by 7 bases and J by 1 base, with 8 bases between them. The CDR3 totals 13 residues. Germline assignment: CDR1 LNHDA and CDR2 SQIVND (reference sequence). The CDR3 DNA follows: TGTGCCAGTACGAGCATATCTGGAAACACCATATATTTT. Its protein is CASTSISGNTIYF.

The CDR3 region is CASSLPSRDEQFF. The CDR3 DNA follows: TGTGCCAGCAGTTTACCCTCCAGGGATGAGCAGTTCTTC. The rearrangement links TRBV28 to TRBJ2-1, with a weak D call TRBD1 (5 bases). CDR3 length equals 13 residues. V lost 2 bases, J lost 8 bases, and 10 bases lay in between. Germline-derived CDR1 and CDR2 are MDHEN and SYDVKM.

This clone was seen ten or more times. Other DNA sequences in this specimen translate into the identical CDR3. The chain employs TRBV29-1 and TRBJ2-4; 8 nucleotides align to TRBD1. The CDR3 spans 12 residues. The germline V gene has CDR1 SQVTM and CDR2 ANQGSEA. The V segment lost 3 bases and the J segment 9 bases; nucleotides outside the gene matches: 4. The CDR3 loop is CSVDRGLGIQYF. The CDR3 DNA reads TGCAGCGTTGACAGGGGGCTCGGCATTCAGTACTTC.

About this clone: A much larger clone differs by one base, so this may be a read error. Other DNA sequences from this sample encode an identical CDR3 as well. V is TRBV7-3 and J is TRBJ1-5, with D possibly matching TRBD1 (6 bases). V was cut by 5 bases and J by 4 bases, with 9 bases left in between. CDR3 length: 13 amino acids. Germline CDR1 and CDR2: SGHTA and FQGTGA. The CDR3 is CASSPTGNQPQHF. The DNA for the CDR3 is TGTGCCAGCAGCCCTACAGGGAATCAGCCCCAGCATTTT.

The rearrangement joins TRBV2 to TRBJ2-5; D tentatively reads TRBD1 or TRBD2 (6 bases each). Germline CDR1 is SNHLY and CDR2 is FYNNEI. V gave up 7 bases and J gave up 11 bases, with 23 bases separating them. This CDR3 has 14 residues. The CDR3 reads CASTLIERRGEQYF. The DNA for the CDR3 is TGTGCCAGCACTCTAATCGAACGGAGGGGGGAGCAGTACTTC. The full variable domain, with the rest looked up from reference TRBV2 and TRBJ2-5, is EPEVTQTPSHQVTQMGQEVILRCVPISNHLYFYWYRQILGQKVEFLVSFYNNEISEKSEIFDDQFSVERPDGSNFTLKIRSTKLEDSAMYFCASTLIERRGEQYFGPGTRLLVL.

This clone was picked up a small number of times. This chain links TRBV7-9 with TRBJ2-7; the match to TRBD2 covers 8 bases. Germline CDR1 reads SEHNR; CDR2 reads FQNEAQ (reference sequence). This CDR3 region has 18 residues. The trim removed 4 bases at V and 0 bases at J, leaving 14 bases unmatched. The CDR3 reads CASSSAGGAYRSSYEQYF. CDR3 sequence (DNA): TGTGCCAGCAGCTCCGCGGGGGGAGCGTATAGGAGCTCCTACGAGCAGTACTTC.

This chain joins TRBV6-6 and TRBJ2-5; D is unresolved. The V gene lost 3 bases and the J gene lost 7 bases, with 9 bases spanning the gap. The length of the CDR3 is 12 residues. CDR1 and CDR2 (germline): MNHNY, SVGAGI (reference sequence). CDR3 sequence: CASSYPDGTQYF. As DNA, the CDR3 is TGTGCCAGCAGTTATCCGGACGGGACCCAGTACTTC.

The CDR3 region is CASSAVFVGLDRVGYTF. In nucleotides, the CDR3 is TGCGCCAGCAGCGCGGTGTTCGTTGGCTTAGACAGGGTGGGCTACACCTTC. V usage is TRBV5-1 and J usage is TRBJ1-2; TRBD1 matches at 7 bases. CDR1 and CDR2 from the germline V gene are SGHRS and YFSETQ. The length of the CDR3 is 17 residues. With 4 bases clipped from V and 8 bases from J, the junction kept 20 bases outside the gene matches.

The table lists this clone with a count of one. The V gene is TRBV5-1, the J gene TRBJ1-5; D not certain. Trimming took off 5 bases at V and 5 bases at J, with 11 bases between the two ends. Germline V gives CDR1 SGHRS, CDR2 YFSETQ. The CDR3 contains 13 residues. CDR3 protein: CASSVNLDQPQHF. DNA for the CDR3: TGCGCCAGCAGTGTCAATCTGGATCAGCCCCAGCATTTT.

Points on this clone: Other DNA sequences in the sample encode the same CDR3. This chain uses TRBV30 with TRBJ2-2; the D is unclear. CDR1 and CDR2 from the germline V gene are GTSNPN and SVGIG (reference sequence). V lost 0 bases and J lost 4, with 6 bases in between. The CDR3 extends over 13 amino acids. The CDR3 reads CAWSVRATGELFF. DNA for the CDR3: TGTGCCTGGAGTGTACGAGCCACCGGGGAGCTGTTTTTT.

V is TRBV9 and J is TRBJ1-3, with D possibly TRBD1 on 5 matching bases. Deletions cut 2 bases from V and 2 bases from J, with 8 bases between. The CDR3 consists of 14 residues. The V gene's germline CDR1 is SGDLS and CDR2 YYNGEE. The CDR3 loop reads CASSVQGTGNTIYF. CDR3 coding DNA: TGTGCCAGCAGCGTCCAGGGAACTGGAAACACCATATATTTT.

This sequence joins TRBV13 and TRBJ1-3, with 9 positions matching TRBD1. This CDR3 comprises 15 residues. The germline V gene has CDR1 PRHDT and CDR2 FYEKMQ (reference sequence). V was clipped by 5 bases and J by 4 bases; unmatched bases: 6. CDR3 DNA: TGTGCCAGCAGCGGGACAGGGACTAACGGAAACACCATATATTTT. Its protein is CASSGTGTNGNTIYF.

The rearrangement uses TRBV10-3 and TRBJ1-2; D unclear. Germline lookup yields CDR1 ENHRY and CDR2 SYGVKD. V was shortened by 6 bases and J by 0 bases, with 11 bases between the two germline ends. This CDR3 spans 14 amino acids. The CDR3 DNA is TGTGCCATCAGCCCGGGCGGAGCTAACTATGGCTACACCTTC. Translation gives CAISPGGANYGYTF.

The V and J genes are TRBV5-6 and TRBJ1-1, with TRBD1 matching over 9 bases. Trimming at V came to 6 bases and at J to 1 base, leaving 7 bases not matched to a gene. The CDR3 loop spans 15 amino acids. Germline values: CDR1 SGHDT, CDR2 YYEEEE. Here the CDR3 reads CASTETGGRNTEAFF. The CDR3 nucleotides read TGTGCCAGCACCGAGACAGGGGGAAGGAACACTGAAGCTTTCTTT.

V is TRBV9 and J is TRBJ2-2; D might be TRBD2 (6 bases). In germline, CDR1 is SGDLS, CDR2 YYNGEE. CDR3 length: 16 residues. Trimming removed 0 bases from V and 3 bases from J, with 12 bases in between. CDR3 coding DNA: TGTGCCAGCAGCGTAGAAGCTAGCGTCTACACCGGGGAGCTGTTTTTT. Its translation is CASSVEASVYTGELFF.

V usage is TRBV11-1 and J usage is TRBJ1-1, with D possibly TRBD1 on 6 matching bases. CDR3 length: 16 residues. Looked up from germline, CDR1 is SGHAT and CDR2 is FQDESV (reference sequence). V shed 5 bases and J shed 1 base, with 17 bases lying between them. Here the CDR3 DNA reads TGTGCCAGCAGCCCGGGCCCGGGGGCCCCGAACACTGAAGCTTTCTTT. Encoded protein: CASSPGPGAPNTEAFF. Full variable domain (rest looked up from reference TRBV11-1 and TRBJ1-1): EAEVAQSPRYKITEKSQAVAFWCDPISGHATLYWYRQILGQGPELLVQFQDESVVDDSQLPKDRFSAERLKGVDSTLKIQPAELGDSAMYLCASSPGPGAPNTEAFFGQGTRLTVV.

The genes are TRBV4-2 and TRBJ2-7, with a weak D call TRBD2 (6 bases). The CDR3 has 11 amino acids. The germline V gene encodes CDR1 LGHNA and CDR2 YNFKEQ. Trimming removed 6 bases from V and 6 bases from J, with 9 bases in between. The CDR3 DNA reads TGTGCCAGCAGTGGGGGGTCCGAGCAGTACTTC. Its translation is CASSGGSEQYF.

A note on this clone: This may be a read error: a much more frequent sequence differs by one nucleotide. Other DNA sequences in the sample encode the same CDR3. The V gene is TRBV5-1, the J gene TRBJ1-2; TRBD1 matches at 9 bases. CDR3 length: 14 residues. Germline CDR1 and CDR2: SGHRS and YFSETQ. Trimming at V came to 4 bases and at J to 2 bases, leaving 3 bases not matched to a gene. The CDR3, as DNA: TGCGCCAGCAGCCCCGGACAGGGGAACTATGGCTACACCTTC. This sequence encodes CASSPGQGNYGYTF.

This chain connects TRBV7-9 to TRBJ2-7; TRBD1 agrees at 9 bases. This CDR3 comprises 14 residues. V lost 5 bases, J lost 5 bases, and 7 bases stayed unmatched. The V gene's germline CDR1 is SEHNR and CDR2 FQNEAQ (reference sequence). CDR3 nucleotide sequence: TGTGCCAGCAGCCGTGGGGACAGGGTCAACGAGCAGTACTTC. Protein sequence: CASSRGDRVNEQYF.

The gene calls are TRBV4-2 and TRBJ2-3; TRBD2 agrees at 9 bases. CDR1 is LGHNA and CDR2 is YNFKEQ in the germline V gene. Losses at the gene ends were 1 base for V and 5 bases for J; bases not matched to a gene: 4. The CDR3 sequence is 15 residues long. The CDR3 region has the DNA TGTGCCAGCAGCCAAGGGCTAGCGGGGCAAGATACGCAGTATTTT. Translating gives CASSQGLAGQDTQYF.

This clone was seen a few times. Other DNA variants within this sample encode the same CDR3. The chain employs TRBV20-1 and TRBJ2-3; D is unclear. V was clipped by 3 bases and J by 5 bases, with 6 bases between them. CDR3 size: 11 residues. From germline, CDR1 is DFQATT and CDR2 SNEGSKA (reference sequence). In nucleotides, the CDR3 is TGCAGTGCTAGGGACCTAGATACGCAGTATTTT. It yields the protein CSARDLDTQYF.